The rows below give T cell receptor beta chains drawn from one sample of a study of blood T cell repertoires in COVID-19. Assay: immunoSEQ multiplex PCR; the TCRdb copy retains only in-frame clones and omits some. Among around 210,000 clones listed, about 82% were seen once. The specimen sequenced was peripheral blood. These receptors originate from a man in his 60s with COVID-19, enrolled during active disease. The CDR3 runs from the conserved cysteine through the conserved F or W. D genes are given only for firm matches. A clone size is listed for some rows: how often the clone was seen (once, few, many), or a class if it is expanded.

>.|TRBJ2-7|TRBV30|.
CAWSSWLEQYF
>.|TRBJ1-2|TRBV2|.
CASSVEDLGGYTF
>.|TRBJ2-5|TRBV10-2|.
CASSVRQGTGETQYF
>.|TRBJ2-1|TRBV4-1|few
CASSQDGLGGEQFF
>.|TRBJ2-7|TRBV6-4|once
CATARVRGQNYEQYF
>TRBD1|TRBJ1-1|TRBV5-6|once
CASSRKETGANTEAFF
>.|TRBJ1-5|TRBV15|.
CATSRDLGQPQHF
>.|TRBJ2-2|TRBV5-4|once
CASSLSQTNTGELFF
>.|TRBJ2-2|TRBV6-6|few
CASSYSGGGPTGELFF
>.|TRBJ2-7|TRBV30|few
CAWGVGAPEQYF
>TRBD1|TRBJ1-1|TRBV2|.
CASVSGQANTEAFF
>TRBD1|TRBJ2-6|TRBV7-2|.
CASSLARPRTGAGANVLTF
>TRBD2|TRBJ2-4|TRBV7-9|.
CASSLVLLAGVKNIQYF
>.|TRBJ1-6|TRBV2|.
CASSDDGGFGSPLHF
>TRBD1|TRBJ1-2|TRBV3-1/TRBV3-2|.
CASSFLMTGGVANYGYTF
>.|TRBJ1-3|TRBV30|.
CAWSISSGNTIYF
>.|TRBJ1-3|TRBV28|.
CASSPRSGNTIYF
>TRBD1|TRBJ2-5|TRBV6-5|.
CASSYSPGGVQETQYF
>.|TRBJ2-2|TRBV12-5|.
CASGWALNGELFF
>TRBD1|TRBJ1-5|TRBV30|once
CAWSAGTGRQPQHF
>TRBD1|TRBJ2-3|TRBV11-3|.
CASSTRTGGSLYF
>.|TRBJ2-3|TRBV7-7|.
CASSPGRGRTDTQYF
>.|TRBJ1-3|TRBV7-2|.
CASSRDSGNTIYF
>.|TRBJ2-5|TRBV4-1|.
CASSMGSGMETQYF
>TRBD1|TRBJ1-2|TRBV19|.
CASIPIPDRAGGYTF
>.|TRBJ1-6|TRBV7-2|.
CASSSRGLSPLHF
>.|TRBJ1-1|TRBV10-3|.
CATGAAAMNTEAFF
>TRBD2|TRBJ2-7|TRBV2|once
CASGLAGNYEQYF
>.|TRBJ1-5|TRBV27|once
CASGPETRGPNQPQHF